Presented here are 27 T cell receptor beta chains from one specimen sequenced in a study of a mutant IDH1 vaccine in newly diagnosed glioma. The time point: week 35, safety follow-up. What each vaccine dose contained was 300 ug of mutant IDH1 20-mer peptide, accompanied by topical imiquimod. Produced via immunoSEQ multiplex PCR; TCRdb's table is partial and in-frame only. The table shows around 32,000 clones, with around 83% occurring only once. Antigen specificity for these receptors is unknown. The sequencing used PBMCs, collected from a glioma patient whose treatment included an IDH1 peptide vaccine. The receptors were sampled from a woman between 18 and 30 years old with glioma.

This rearrangement joins TRBV7-9 to TRBJ1-4; D is undetermined. Germline V gene lookup returns CDR1 SEHNR and CDR2 FQNEAQ (reference sequence). The CDR3 length is 14 residues. Trimming removed 5 bases from V and 6 bases from J, with 13 bases in between. The CDR3: CASSPPGRYEKLFF. As DNA, the CDR3 is TGTGCCAGCAGCCCCCCGGGCAGATATGAAAAACTGTTTTTT.

This rearrangement joins TRBV9 to TRBJ2-3; no clear D gene. Germline CDR1 is SGDLS and CDR2 is YYNGEE. This CDR3 is built from 14 residues. V lost 4 bases and J lost 5, with 14 bases in between. This CDR3 is CASSSRPVGDTQYF. CDR3 in DNA: TGTGCCAGCAGCTCCCGCCCTGTTGGAGATACGCAGTATTTT.

This clone was seen only a few times. The V gene is TRBV27, the J gene TRBJ1-3; no definite D call. V was clipped by 3 bases and J by 0 bases, with 6 bases between them. Germline V gives CDR1 MNHEY, CDR2 SMNVEV (reference sequence). This CDR3 region has 14 residues. CDR3 sequence: CASSFYSSGNTIYF. The CDR3 coding sequence is TGTGCCAGCAGTTTCTACAGCTCTGGAAACACCATATATTTT.

CDR3 region: CASRVVETQYF. CDR3 DNA sequence: TGTGCCTCCAGGGTTGTGGAGACCCAGTACTTC. The V and J genes are TRBV6-1 and TRBJ2-5; D may be TRBD1 (5 bases). Germline lookup yields CDR1 MNHNS and CDR2 SASEGT. With 11 bases removed from V and 5 bases from J, the gap between germline ends came to 12 bases. The CDR3 is 11 amino acids.

This clone was found a few times. The V gene is TRBV6-5, the J gene TRBJ1-4, with D tentatively TRBD1 (6 bases). Trimming cost V 5 bases and J 6 bases, with 13 bases left between them. The CDR3 covers 14 residues. Germline CDR1 and CDR2: MNHEY and SVGAGI. This CDR3 is CASSKYQGYEKLFF. The CDR3 coding sequence is TGTGCCAGCAGTAAATACCAGGGGTATGAAAAACTGTTTTTT.

The V and J genes are TRBV25-1 and TRBJ2-7; 7 bases agree with TRBD1. The germline CDR1 and CDR2 sequences are MGHDK and SYGVNS. CDR3 size: 15 residues. After removal of 1 base from V and 3 bases from J, the junction contained 6 bases not matched to a gene. CDR3 coding DNA: TGTGCCAGCAGTGAATCTTACAGGGGATACTACGAGCAGTACTTC. Translating it yields CASSESYRGYYEQYF.

The CDR3 loop is CASSGTGVNSPLHF. As DNA, the CDR3 is TGCGCCAGCAGCGGGACAGGGGTGAATTCACCCCTCCACTTT. The chain combines TRBV5-1 with TRBJ1-6, with TRBD1 matching over 10 bases. CDR3 size: 14 residues. Germline-derived CDR1 and CDR2 are SGHRS and YFSETQ. The ends lost 4 bases at V and 7 bases at J; junction bases unmatched: 2.

The chain couples TRBV4-1 to TRBJ2-7; 9 nucleotides agree with TRBD2. V lost 1 base to trimming and J lost 2 bases; unmatched junction nucleotides: 3. The CDR3 has 15 residues. Germline-derived CDR1 and CDR2 are MGHRA and YSYEKL. CDR3 residues: CASSQGTSETYEQYF. CDR3 DNA sequence: TGCGCCAGCAGCCAAGGGACTAGCGAGACCTACGAGCAGTACTTC.

The J gene is TRBJ1-3, the V gene TRBV19, with TRBD1 identical over 7 bases. CDR1 LNHDA and CDR2 SQIVND come from the germline V gene (reference sequence). The length of the CDR3 is 15 residues. V lost 10 bases and J lost 0; bases outside the gene matches: 9. CDR3 nucleotides: TGTGCCACCGCGAGAGGGACAGTCTCTGGAAACACCATATATTTT. It yields the protein CATARGTVSGNTIYF.

This chain links TRBV25-1 with TRBJ2-1; TRBD2 is a possible D gene (6 bases). Looked up from germline, CDR1 is MGHDK and CDR2 is SYGVNS. This CDR3 is built from 15 residues. Trimming cost V 1 base and J 5 bases, with 12 bases left between them. CDR3 nucleotide sequence: TGTGCCAGCAGTGAATCAAGGGTAGCGGACAATGAGCAGTTCTTC. Translating it yields CASSESRVADNEQFF.

This chain uses TRBV2 with TRBJ1-1; D unclear. Trimming took 6 bases from V and 7 from J, leaving 9 bases between them. Germline CDR1 and CDR2: SNHLY and FYNNEI. There are 11 residues in the CDR3. Here the CDR3 DNA reads TGTGCCAGCAGGGTGCTAATTGAAGCTTTCTTT. This encodes CASRVLIEAFF.

V gene TRBV7-6 combines with J gene TRBJ1-2; TRBD1 aligns across 7 bases. Trimming at V came to 5 bases and at J to 5 bases, leaving 11 bases not matched to a gene. Germline CDR1 reads SGHVS; CDR2 reads FNYEAQ. The CDR3 is made up of 15 amino acids. The CDR3 sequence: CASSGGDSGDYGYTF. CDR3 nucleotide sequence: TGTGCCAGCAGCGGGGGGGACAGTGGGGATTATGGCTACACCTTC. Full variable domain (outside the CDR3, taken from reference TRBV7-6 and TRBJ1-2): GAGVSQSPRYKVTKRGQDVALRCDPISGHVSLYWYRQALGQGPEFLTYFNYEAQQDKSGLPNDRFSAERPEGSISTLTIQRTEQRDSAMYRCASSGGDSGDYGYTFGSGTRLTVV.

The chain joins TRBV25-1 to TRBJ1-2; D gene ambiguous. This CDR3 is built from 16 residues. In germline, CDR1 is MGHDK, CDR2 SYGVNS. Trimming removed 2 bases from V and 1 base from J, with 14 bases in between. CDR3 amino acids: CASSEDSAQRNYGYTF. The CDR3 DNA reads as TGTGCCAGCAGTGAAGACTCCGCACAGCGTAACTATGGCTACACCTTC.

The chain couples TRBV10-3 to TRBJ2-3, with 10 nucleotides matching TRBD1. The CDR3 sequence is 17 residues long. V shed 0 bases, J shed 2 bases, and the junction held 5 bases outside the gene matches. Germline values: CDR1 ENHRY, CDR2 SYGVKD. The CDR3 protein is CAISESGDRGATDTQYF. The CDR3 nucleotides are TGTGCCATCAGTGAGTCGGGGGACAGGGGTGCCACAGATACGCAGTATTTT.

V is TRBV28 and J is TRBJ1-2; D is perhaps TRBD1 (6 bases). From germline, CDR1 is MDHEN and CDR2 SYDVKM. Trimming left V 3 bases short and J 8 bases short, with 16 bases between. This CDR3 has 14 amino acids. This chain's CDR3 is CASSFRGGLRGYTF. DNA of the CDR3: TGTGCCAGCAGTTTCAGGGGCGGATTGAGGGGCTACACCTTC.

This chain joins TRBV4-2 and TRBJ2-3, with D unclear. Germline CDR1 LGHNA, CDR2 YNFKEQ. Trimming removed 4 bases from V and 2 bases from J, with 13 bases in between. The CDR3 consists of 15 residues. CDR3 in amino acids: CASSPRHLFTDTQYF. The CDR3 coding sequence is TGTGCCAGCAGCCCTCGACACCTATTCACAGATACGCAGTATTTT.

The chain employs TRBV5-6 and TRBJ2-3, with 7 bases fitting TRBD1. CDR1 and CDR2 from the germline V gene are SGHDT and YYEEEE. CDR3 length: 14 residues. J lost 2 bases, V lost 4 bases, and 4 bases had no gene match. CDR3 sequence (DNA): TGTGCCAGCAGCATCGGACAGGACACAGATACGCAGTATTTT. Its protein is CASSIGQDTDTQYF.

The gene calls are TRBV7-9 and TRBJ2-3; either TRBD1 or TRBD2 may fit D (5 bases each). The CDR3 sequence is 15 residues long. Trimming cost V 4 bases and J 0 bases, with 11 bases left between them. Germline V CDR1 and CDR2: SEHNR, FQNEAQ (reference sequence). The CDR3 is CASSYGTASTDTQYF. The CDR3 DNA is TGTGCCAGCAGCTACGGGACGGCTAGCACAGATACGCAGTATTTT. Complete variable domain (other parts from reference TRBV7-9 and TRBJ2-3): DTGVSQNPRHKITKRGQNVTFRCDPISEHNRLYWYRQTLGQGPEFLTYFQNEAQLEKSRLLSDRFSAERPKGSFSTLEIQRTEQGDSAMYLCASSYGTASTDTQYFGPGTRLTVL.

The chain links TRBV28 to TRBJ1-5; D not certain. Trimming removed 8 bases at V and 0 bases at J, with 8 bases between. Germline lookup yields CDR1 MDHEN and CDR2 SYDVKM. The CDR3 covers 13 residues. CDR3 residues: CASGSYSNQPQHF. The CDR3 DNA is TGTGCCAGCGGTAGTTATAGCAATCAGCCCCAGCATTTT. Full variable domain (remainder filled in from reference TRBV28 and TRBJ1-5): DVKVTQSSRYLVKRTGEKVFLECVQDMDHENMFWYRQDPGLGLRLIYFSYDVKMKEKGDIPEGYSVSREKKERFSLILESASTNQTSMYLCASGSYSNQPQHFGDGTRLSIL.

CDR3 nucleotide sequence: TGTGCCAGCAGCCTCACAGGGGGCGTTCTTGATGGCTACACCTTC. It yields the protein CASSLTGGVLDGYTF. J is TRBJ1-2 and V is TRBV7-2, with 9 bases fitting TRBD1. The CDR3 is 15 residues long. V trimming: 5 bases; J trimming: 6 bases; junction bases outside the gene matches: 10. Germline V gene lookup returns CDR1 SGHTA and CDR2 FQGNSA.

The chain carries TRBV5-1 and TRBJ1-6; 9 bases map to TRBD1. This CDR3 has 16 residues. J was trimmed by 11 bases and V by 0 bases; bases with no gene match: 9. Germline lookup yields CDR1 SGHRS and CDR2 YFSETQ. CDR3 nucleotide sequence: TGCGCCAGCAGCTTGGCCTCCGGGACAGGGTCCCCACCCCTCCACTTT. Translating it yields CASSLASGTGSPPLHF.

This chain links TRBV15 with TRBJ2-7; no firm D call. The CDR3 loop spans 14 amino acids. Trimming pared 0 bases from V and 0 bases from J, leaving 6 bases between. The germline CDR1 and CDR2 sequences are LNHNV and YYDKDF (reference sequence). The CDR3: CATSREGNSYEQYF. Written as DNA, the CDR3 is TGTGCCACCAGCAGAGAGGGAAACTCCTACGAGCAGTACTTC.

The chain links TRBV19 to TRBJ1-6; D perhaps matches TRBD1 (6 bases). V was clipped by 9 bases and J by 8 bases, with 20 bases between them. This CDR3 region has 15 residues. CDR1 is LNHDA, CDR2 SQIVND, per germline (reference sequence). In nucleotides, the CDR3 is TGTGCCAGCTCAACAGGGCACGGGAGGGATTCACCCCTCCACTTT. Residues: CASSTGHGRDSPLHF.

The rearrangement uses TRBV19 and TRBJ2-5; 7 bases are a match to TRBD1. J was trimmed by 0 bases and V by 6 bases; bases with no gene match: 7. The CDR3 length is 15 residues. From germline, CDR1 is LNHDA and CDR2 SQIVND (reference sequence). In nucleotides, the CDR3 is TGTGCCAGTAGGAGGACAGGAGCGTACCAAGAGACCCAGTACTTC. It translates to CASRRTGAYQETQYF.

The V and J genes are TRBV7-6 and TRBJ2-3; D may be TRBD1 (7 bases). The germline V and J ends were trimmed by 5 bases and 3 bases, with 15 bases remaining between them. The CDR3 is 15 residues long. The germline V gene has CDR1 SGHVS and CDR2 FNYEAQ. CDR3 nucleotide sequence: TGTGCCAGCAGCCTAACACAGGGGAGGACAGATACGCAGTATTTT. Translating it yields CASSLTQGRTDTQYF.

The chain couples TRBV13 to TRBJ2-7; 7 bases agree with TRBD1. The CDR3 has 14 amino acids. V was clipped by 3 bases and J by 2 bases; unmatched bases: 4. CDR1 and CDR2 from the germline V gene are PRHDT and FYEKMQ (reference sequence). In DNA form, the CDR3 reads TGTGCCAGCAGCTTGGCCGGGACAGCCTACGAGCAGTACTTC. Translated: CASSLAGTAYEQYF.

The chain joins TRBV6-5 to TRBJ2-3; D gene unclear. Germline CDR1 is MNHEY and CDR2 is SVGAGI. V shed 0 bases and J shed 0 bases, with 7 bases lying between them. This CDR3 has 15 residues. The CDR3 bases are TGTGCCAGCAGTTACTCGGCTCTTAGCACAGATACGCAGTATTTT. Protein sequence: CASSYSALSTDTQYF.